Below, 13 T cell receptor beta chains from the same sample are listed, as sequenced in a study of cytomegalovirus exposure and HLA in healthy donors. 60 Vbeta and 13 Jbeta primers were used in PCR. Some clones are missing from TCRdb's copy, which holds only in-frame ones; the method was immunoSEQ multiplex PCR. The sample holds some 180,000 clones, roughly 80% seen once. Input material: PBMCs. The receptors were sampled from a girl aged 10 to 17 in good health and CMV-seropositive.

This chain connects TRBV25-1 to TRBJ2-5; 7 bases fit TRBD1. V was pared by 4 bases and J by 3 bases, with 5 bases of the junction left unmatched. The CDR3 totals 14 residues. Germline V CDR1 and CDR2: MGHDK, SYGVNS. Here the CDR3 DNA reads TGTGCCAGCAGTGGAAACAGGGGTAAAGAGACCCAGTACTTC. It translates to CASSGNRGKETQYF.

CDR3 sequence: CATSRDRGPTEAFF. Written as DNA, the CDR3 is TGTGCCACCAGCAGGGACAGGGGGCCCACTGAAGCTTTCTTT. The gene calls are TRBV15 and TRBJ1-1; TRBD1 aligns across 11 bases. The trim removed 3 bases at V and 4 bases at J, leaving 1 base unmatched. This CDR3 spans 14 amino acids. Germline V CDR1 and CDR2: LNHNV, YYDKDF (reference sequence).

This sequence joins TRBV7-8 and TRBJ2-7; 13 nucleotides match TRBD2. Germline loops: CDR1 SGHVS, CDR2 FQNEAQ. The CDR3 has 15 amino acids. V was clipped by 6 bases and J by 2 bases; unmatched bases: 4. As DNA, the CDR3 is TGTGCCAGCAGTTGGACTAGCGGGGGAACCTACGAGCAGTACTTC. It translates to CASSWTSGGTYEQYF.

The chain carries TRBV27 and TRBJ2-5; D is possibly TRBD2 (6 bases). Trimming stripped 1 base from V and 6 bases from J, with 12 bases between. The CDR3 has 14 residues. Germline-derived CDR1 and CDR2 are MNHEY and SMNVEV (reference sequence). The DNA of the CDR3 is TGTGCCAGCAGTTTATGGGGGGAGCACCAGACCCAGTACTTC. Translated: CASSLWGEHQTQYF.

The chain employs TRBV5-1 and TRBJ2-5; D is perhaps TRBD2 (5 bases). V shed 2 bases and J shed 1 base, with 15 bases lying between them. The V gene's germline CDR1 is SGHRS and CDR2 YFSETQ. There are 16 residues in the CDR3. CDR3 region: CASSFRPSLLQETQYF. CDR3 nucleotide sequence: TGCGCCAGCAGCTTCCGTCCTAGCCTCCTCCAAGAGACCCAGTACTTC.

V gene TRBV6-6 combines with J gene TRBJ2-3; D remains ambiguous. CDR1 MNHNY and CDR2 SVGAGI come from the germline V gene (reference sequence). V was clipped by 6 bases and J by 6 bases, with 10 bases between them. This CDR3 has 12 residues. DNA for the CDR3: TGTGCCAGCAGCCCATCCGCGGATACGCAGTATTTT. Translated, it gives CASSPSADTQYF.

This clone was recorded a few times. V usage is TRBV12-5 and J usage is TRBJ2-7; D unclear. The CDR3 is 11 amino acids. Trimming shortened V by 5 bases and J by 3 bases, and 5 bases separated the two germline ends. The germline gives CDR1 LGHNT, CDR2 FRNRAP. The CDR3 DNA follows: TGTGCTAGTGGTCCAGACTACGAGCAGTACTTC. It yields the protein CASGPDYEQYF.

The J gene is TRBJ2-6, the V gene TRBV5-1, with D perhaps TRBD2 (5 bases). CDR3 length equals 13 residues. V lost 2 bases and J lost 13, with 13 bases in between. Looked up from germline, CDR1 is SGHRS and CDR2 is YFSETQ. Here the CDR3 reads CASSFSGDHVLTF. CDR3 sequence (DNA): TGCGCCAGCAGCTTTTCCGGGGATCATGTCCTGACTTTC.

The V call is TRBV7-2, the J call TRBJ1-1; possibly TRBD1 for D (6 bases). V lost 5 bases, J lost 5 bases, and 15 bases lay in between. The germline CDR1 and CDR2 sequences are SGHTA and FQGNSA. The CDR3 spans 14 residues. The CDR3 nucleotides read TGTGCCAGCAGCCAAACACAGGGTCAAACTGAAGCTTTCTTT. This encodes CASSQTQGQTEAFF. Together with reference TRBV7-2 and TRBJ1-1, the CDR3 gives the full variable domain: GAGVSQSPSNKVTEKGKDVELRCDPISGHTALYWYRQSLGQGLEFLIYFQGNSAPDKSGLPSDRFSAERTGGSVSTLTIQRTQQEDSAVYLCASSQTQGQTEAFFGQGTRLTVV.

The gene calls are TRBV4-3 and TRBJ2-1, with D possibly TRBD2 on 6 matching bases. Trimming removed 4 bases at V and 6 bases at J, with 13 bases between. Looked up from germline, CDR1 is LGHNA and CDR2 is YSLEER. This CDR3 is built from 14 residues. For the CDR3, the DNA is TGCGCCAGCAGCCGTCGACTAGGGTTCAATGAGCAGTTCTTC. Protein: CASSRRLGFNEQFF.

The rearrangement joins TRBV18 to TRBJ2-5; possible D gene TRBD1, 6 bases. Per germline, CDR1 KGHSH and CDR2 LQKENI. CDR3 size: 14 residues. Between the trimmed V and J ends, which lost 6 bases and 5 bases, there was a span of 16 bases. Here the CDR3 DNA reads TGTGCCAGCTCTCTGGCCGGGACACTGGAGACCCAGTACTTC. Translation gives CASSLAGTLETQYF.

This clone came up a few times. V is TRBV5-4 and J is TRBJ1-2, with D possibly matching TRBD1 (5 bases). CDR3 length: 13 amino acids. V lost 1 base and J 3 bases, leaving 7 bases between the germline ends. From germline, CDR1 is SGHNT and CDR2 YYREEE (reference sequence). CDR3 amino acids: CASSLQGDYGYTF. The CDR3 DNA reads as TGTGCCAGCAGCTTGCAAGGGGACTATGGCTACACCTTC.

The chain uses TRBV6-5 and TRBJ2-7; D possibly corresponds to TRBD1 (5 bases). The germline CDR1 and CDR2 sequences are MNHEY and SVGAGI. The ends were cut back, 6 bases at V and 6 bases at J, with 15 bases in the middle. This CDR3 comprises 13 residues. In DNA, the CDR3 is TGTGCCAGCAGGGCCGTAGGGGTCGGCGAGCAGTACTTC. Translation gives CASRAVGVGEQYF.